Listed below are T cell receptor beta chains from one sample, sequenced in a study of blood T cell repertoires in COVID-19. The protocol was immunoSEQ multiplex PCR, while the TCRdb copy is restricted to in-frame clones and leaves out a portion. Of some 300,000 clones listed, 75% to 90% are singletons. Sequencing input: peripheral blood. These receptors originate from a woman aged 50 to 60 with COVID-19, enrolled during active disease. The conserved cysteine and the conserved F or W are not part of the CDR3 here. The D gene is left open where the match is weak.

TRBV30	TRBD1	TRBJ2-7	AWTGTGRYEQY
TRBV27	TRBD1	TRBJ1-4	ASSLWSAQGYNEKLF
TRBV6-5	TRBD1	TRBJ2-7	ASSLGQGFGEQY
TRBV5-6	-	TRBJ2-7	ASSLGAYEQY
TRBV3-1/TRBV3-2	-	TRBJ2-2	ASSQKGAGELF
TRBV6-4	-	TRBJ2-6	ASRDGGSGANVLT
TRBV5-1	TRBD1	TRBJ2-7	ASSSGQGEHEQY
TRBV5-1	TRBD1	TRBJ1-4	ASSLAGQINEKLF
TRBV6-5	-	TRBJ1-1	ASRRATEAF
TRBV18	-	TRBJ1-5	ASSPRSEGAAQH
TRBV4-2	-	TRBJ2-3	ASSRPPRSDTQY
TRBV10-3	-	TRBJ1-5	ATWGERSNQPQH
TRBV3-1/TRBV3-2	TRBD2	TRBJ2-3	ASSQNPLATSTDTQY